The T cell receptor (beta chain) under discussion was sequenced for a study of T-cell reconstitution after alpha-beta-depleted transplantation in children. Preparation of the TCRbeta library involved a method that used unique molecular identifiers. One entry per CDR3 protein results from TCRdb running MiXCR on the PCR reads. This table has about 600,000 distinct CDR3 sequences, roughly 23% appearing once. CDR3 size: 15 residues. V lost 0 bases and J 2 bases, leaving 12 bases between the germline ends. Germline CDR1 and CDR2: DFQATT and SNEGSKA (reference sequence). The V call is TRBV20-1, the J call TRBJ2-3, with D tentatively TRBD1 or TRBD2 (6 bases each). The sequence came from a boy younger than two who had a stem cell transplant for acute myeloid leukemia, so the T cells may come from the graft donor. The source was PBMCs, mostly from graft donor cells, collected 360 days after TCRalphabeta/CD19-depleted stem cell transplant. The CDR3 protein is CSARDDRGLTDTQYF. CDR3 in DNA: TGCAGTGCTAGAGATGACCGGGGGCTCACAGATACGCAGTATTTT.